Each of the 2 T cell receptor beta chains below was sequenced from the same sample in a study of blood T cell repertoires in COVID-19. TCRdb's table, derived via immunoSEQ multiplex PCR, lists solely in-frame clones and lacks some. The repertoire holds about 62,000 clones, roughly 90% seen once, with 1% to 1.5% in the top ten. Sequenced material: peripheral blood. These receptors all come from an elderly woman with acute or convalescent COVID-19.

The chain has TRBV7-8 and TRBJ1-5; 10 bases map to TRBD1. CDR1 and CDR2 (germline): SGHVS, FQNEAQ. V shed 2 bases and J 2 bases; nucleotides not matched to a gene: 15. The CDR3 has 20 amino acids. The CDR3 nucleotides read TGTGCCAGCAGCTTAACCAGCCGGGACAGGGGTCTTTACGGCAATCAGCCCCAGCATTTT. This gives the protein CASSLTSRDRGLYGNQPQHF.

The chain couples TRBV30 to TRBJ2-7; D may be TRBD1 (6 bases). CDR1 GTSNPN and CDR2 SVGIG come from the germline V gene (reference sequence). The CDR3 extends over 10 amino acids. In nucleotides, the CDR3 is TGTGCAGCAGGGGTCTACGAGCAGTACTTC. Its protein product is CAAGVYEQYF.